Included here is one TCR beta chain sequence, with context. The sample originates from a study of CD8 T cells in Susac syndrome. Roughly 0.45 to 1 ug RNA was reverse transcribed with random hexamers. It was immunoSEQ multiplex PCR that amplified TCR beta CDR3 across 54 Vbeta and 13 Jbeta. TCRdb re-called the immunoSEQ multiplex PCR reads through MiXCR, storing one row per CDR3 protein. In the table there are around 300,000 distinct CDR3 sequences, around 91% of which are singletons. The V gene's germline CDR1 is LNHDA and CDR2 SQIVND (reference sequence). The CDR3 totals 15 residues. The germline V and J ends were trimmed by 6 bases and 6 bases, with 21 bases remaining between them. From blood CD8+ and CD4+ T cells, TCR beta sequences were generated.

This sequence joins TRBV19 and TRBJ2-7, with no clear D. This clonotype was obtained from a human donor with multiple sclerosis. Sample: CD8+ T cells from PBMCs. The CDR3 DNA is TGTGCCAGTAGCCCGAAGGTTGGCAGGCAGCGCGAGCAGTACTTC. Translating gives CASSPKVGRQREQYF.